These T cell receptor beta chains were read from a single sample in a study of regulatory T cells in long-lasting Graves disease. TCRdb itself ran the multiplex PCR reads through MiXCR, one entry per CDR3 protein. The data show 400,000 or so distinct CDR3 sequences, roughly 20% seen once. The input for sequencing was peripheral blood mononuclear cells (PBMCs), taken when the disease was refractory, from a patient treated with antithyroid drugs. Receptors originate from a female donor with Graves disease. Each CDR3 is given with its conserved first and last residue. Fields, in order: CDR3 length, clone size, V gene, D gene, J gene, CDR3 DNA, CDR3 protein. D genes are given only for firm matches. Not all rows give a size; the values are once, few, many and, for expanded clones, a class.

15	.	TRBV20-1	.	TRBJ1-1	TGCAGTGCTAGAGCATCCGGGGGGGTCGACACTGAAGCTTTCTTT	CSARASGGVDTEAFF
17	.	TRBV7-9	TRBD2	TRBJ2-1	TGTGCCAGCAGCTTATATTTTGGGCTAGCGGGAGTCAATGAGCAGTTCTTC	CASSLYFGLAGVNEQFF
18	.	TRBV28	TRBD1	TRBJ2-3	TGTGCCAGCAGTCTTTGGGCGCGACAGGGGGCTCATTCAGATACGCAGTATTTT	CASSLWARQGAHSDTQYF
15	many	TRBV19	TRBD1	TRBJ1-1	TGTGCCAGTAGTATATCGGCAGGGGGGAACACTGAAGCTTTCTTT	CASSISAGGNTEAFF
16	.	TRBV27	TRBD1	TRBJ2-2	TGTGCCAGCAGTTTATCGACAGGGCCGAACACCGGGGAGCCGTTTTTT	CASSLSTGPNTGEPFF
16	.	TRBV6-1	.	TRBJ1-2	TGTGCCAGCAGAGGAGTTACAGGTCCCCCCAACTATGGCTACACCTTC	CASRGVTGPPNYGYTF
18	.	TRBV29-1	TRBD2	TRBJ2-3	TGCAGCGTTGAAAGCTCGGGCCGGCTAGCGGGAGGCACAGATACGCAGTATTTT	CSVESSGRLAGGTDTQYF
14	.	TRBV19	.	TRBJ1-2	TGTGCCAGTAGTAAACAGGCTTCTAACTATGGCTACACCTTC	CASSKQASNYGYTF
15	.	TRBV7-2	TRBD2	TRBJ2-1	TGTGCCAGCAGATATAGCGGGAGCTCCTACAATGAGCAGTTCTTC	CASRYSGSSYNEQFF
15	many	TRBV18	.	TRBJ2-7	TGTGCCAGCTCACGAGGACACCCGTTTGGGTACGAGCAGTACTTC	CASSRGHPFGYEQYF
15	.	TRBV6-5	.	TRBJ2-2	TGTGCCAGCAGTTATCGATCTTGGGGCACCGGGGAGCTGTTTTTT	CASSYRSWGTGELFF
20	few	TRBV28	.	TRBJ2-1	TGTGCCAGCAGTTTATTAGGCGGTAGTACATTTTCAACCTCCTACAATGAGCAGTTCTTC	CASSLLGGSTFSTSYNEQFF
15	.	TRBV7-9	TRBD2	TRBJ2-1	TGTGCCAGCAGCTTTGGGACTAGCTTCAGCAATGAGCAGTTCTTC	CASSFGTSFSNEQFF
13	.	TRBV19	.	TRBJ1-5	TGTGCCAGTACGAGGGACAAGAATCAGCCCCAGCATTTT	CASTRDKNQPQHF
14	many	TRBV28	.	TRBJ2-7	TGTGCCAGCAAACGTGCCGGTGATACCTACGAGCAGTACTTC	CASKRAGDTYEQYF
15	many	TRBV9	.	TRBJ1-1	TGTGCCAGCACCCTGGGGGGGTTTGCGGACACTGAAGCTTTCTTT	CASTLGGFADTEAFF
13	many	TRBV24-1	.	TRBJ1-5	TGTGCCACCAGTTCAGGTTTTGATCAGCCCCAGCATTTT	CATSSGFDQPQHF
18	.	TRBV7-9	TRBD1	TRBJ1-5	TGTGCCAGCAGCTTATCGGCAGGGGGCCGGTATAGCAATCAGCCCCAGCATTTT	CASSLSAGGRYSNQPQHF
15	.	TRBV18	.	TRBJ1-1	TGTGCCAGCTCACCTGGGGCACCGAGGGGCACTGAAGCTTTCTTT	CASSPGAPRGTEAFF
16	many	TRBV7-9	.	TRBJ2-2	TGTGCCAGCAGCTTATCGACGGGGGCCTACACCGGGGAGCTGTTTTTT	CASSLSTGAYTGELFF
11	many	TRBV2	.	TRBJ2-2	TGTGCCAGCAGAGAACACGGGGAGCTGTTTTTT	CASREHGELFF
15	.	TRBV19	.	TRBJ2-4	TGTGCCAGTAGCAAATCCTCGATTGTCAAAAACATTCAGTACTTC	CASSKSSIVKNIQYF
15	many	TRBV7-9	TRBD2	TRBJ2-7	TGTGCCAGCAGCTTAGGGACTAGCGGGACCTACGAGCAGTACTTC	CASSLGTSGTYEQYF
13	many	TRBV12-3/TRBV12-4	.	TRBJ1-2	TGTGCCAGCAGCCCCCGGGGGGGGGCTGGCTACACCTTC	CASSPRGGAGYTF
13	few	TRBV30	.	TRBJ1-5	TGTGCCTGGAGTCCCCGGGATCATCAGCCCCAGCATTTT	CAWSPRDHQPQHF
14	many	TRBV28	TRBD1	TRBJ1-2	TGTGCCAGCAGTCTCAGGACAGGGGTGTATGGCTACACCTTC	CASSLRTGVYGYTF
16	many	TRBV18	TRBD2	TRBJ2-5	TGTGCCAGCACCTCTACTGGGACTAGCGGGAGACAGACCCAGTACTTC	CASTSTGTSGRQTQYF
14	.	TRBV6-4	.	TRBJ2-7	TGTGCCAGCAGTCGGAGCGAGCACACCTACGAGCAGTACTTC	CASSRSEHTYEQYF
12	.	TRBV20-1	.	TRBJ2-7	TGCAGTGCTAGTGGGATCCCCTACGAGCAGTACTTC	CSASGIPYEQYF
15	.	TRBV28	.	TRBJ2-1	TGTGCCAGCAGTTCTGAGACCCCCTTTTACAATGAGCAGTTCTTC	CASSSETPFYNEQFF
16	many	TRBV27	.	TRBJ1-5	TGTGCCAGCAGAGAAACAGCCGCAGGGAGCAATCAGCCCCAGCATTTT	CASRETAAGSNQPQHF
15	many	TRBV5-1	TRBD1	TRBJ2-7	TGCGCCAGCAGCTTGTGGGACAGCAACTCCTACGAGCAGTACTTC	CASSLWDSNSYEQYF
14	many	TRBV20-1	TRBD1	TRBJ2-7	TGCAGTGCCCTTCCGGACAGGGGAAGGAGGGGGCAGTACTTC	CSALPDRGRRGQYF
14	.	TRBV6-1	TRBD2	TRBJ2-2	TGTGCCAGCAGCCGGCTAGCGGTTACCGGGGAGCTGTTTTTT	CASSRLAVTGELFF
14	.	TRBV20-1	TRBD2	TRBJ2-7	TGCAGTGCTCCTAAGCGGGAGAGCTCCTACGAGCAGTACTTC	CSAPKRESSYEQYF
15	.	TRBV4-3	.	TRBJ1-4	TGCGCCAGCAGCCAAGAACCAATTACTAATGAAAAACTGTTTTTT	CASSQEPITNEKLFF
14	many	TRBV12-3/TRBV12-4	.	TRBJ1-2	TGTGCCAGCAGTTTGGGGACCCGCAACTATGGCTACACCTTC	CASSLGTRNYGYTF
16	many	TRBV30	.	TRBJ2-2	TGTGCCTGGAGTGGGGCGGCTAGCCAAAACACCGGGGAGCTGTTTTTT	CAWSGAASQNTGELFF
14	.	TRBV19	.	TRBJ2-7	TGTGCCAGTAGTATAGGGGACCCTTTCTACGAGCAGTACTTC	CASSIGDPFYEQYF
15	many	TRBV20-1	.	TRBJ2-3	TGCAGTGCTAGTAGCCCTAGCGCTAGCACAGATACGCAGTATTTT	CSASSPSASTDTQYF
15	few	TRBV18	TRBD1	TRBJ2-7	TGTGCCAGCTCACCCGGGACAGGGGGGACCTACGAGCAGTACTTC	CASSPGTGGTYEQYF
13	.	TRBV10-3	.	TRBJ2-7	TGTGCCATCAGTGAGTCGGGCAAACTGGAGCAGTACTTC	CAISESGKLEQYF